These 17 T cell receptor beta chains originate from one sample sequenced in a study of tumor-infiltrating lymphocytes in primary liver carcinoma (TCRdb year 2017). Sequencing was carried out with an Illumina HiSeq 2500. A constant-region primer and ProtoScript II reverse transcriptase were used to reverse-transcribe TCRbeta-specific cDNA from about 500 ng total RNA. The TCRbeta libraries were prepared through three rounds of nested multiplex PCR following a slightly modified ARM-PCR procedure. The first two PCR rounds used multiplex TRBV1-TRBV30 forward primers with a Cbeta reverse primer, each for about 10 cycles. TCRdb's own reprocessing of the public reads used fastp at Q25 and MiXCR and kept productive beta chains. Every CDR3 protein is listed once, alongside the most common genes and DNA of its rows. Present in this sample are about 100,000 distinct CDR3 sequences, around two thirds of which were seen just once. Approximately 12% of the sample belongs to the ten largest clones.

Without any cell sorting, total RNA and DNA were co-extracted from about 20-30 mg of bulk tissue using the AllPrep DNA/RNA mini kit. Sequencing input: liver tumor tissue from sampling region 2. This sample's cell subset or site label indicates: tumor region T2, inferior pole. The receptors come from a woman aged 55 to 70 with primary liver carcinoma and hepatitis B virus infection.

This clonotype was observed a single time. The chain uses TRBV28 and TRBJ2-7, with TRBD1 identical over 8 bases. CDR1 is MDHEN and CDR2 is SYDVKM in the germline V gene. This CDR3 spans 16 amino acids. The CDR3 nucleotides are TGTGTTAGCAGCACATCATTTCCGGGACAGGTATACGAGCAGTACTTC. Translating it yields CVSSTSFPGQVYEQYF.

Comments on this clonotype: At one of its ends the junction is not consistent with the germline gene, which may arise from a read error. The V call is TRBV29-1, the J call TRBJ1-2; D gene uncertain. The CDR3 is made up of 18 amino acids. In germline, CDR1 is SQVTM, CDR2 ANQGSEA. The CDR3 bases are TGCAGCGTTGCCCAGGTGCATGGGATAGGACGAGGGAGCTATGGTTACACCTTC. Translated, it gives CSVAQVHGIGRGSYGYTF.

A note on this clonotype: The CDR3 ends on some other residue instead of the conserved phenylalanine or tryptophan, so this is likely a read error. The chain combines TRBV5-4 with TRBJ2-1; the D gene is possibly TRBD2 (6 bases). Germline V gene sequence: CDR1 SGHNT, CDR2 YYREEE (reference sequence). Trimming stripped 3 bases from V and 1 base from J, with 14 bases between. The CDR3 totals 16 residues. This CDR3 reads CASSSAGGRSYNEQFI. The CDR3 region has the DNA TGTGCCAGCAGCTCGGCGGGTGGGAGGTCCTACAATGAGCAGTTCATC.

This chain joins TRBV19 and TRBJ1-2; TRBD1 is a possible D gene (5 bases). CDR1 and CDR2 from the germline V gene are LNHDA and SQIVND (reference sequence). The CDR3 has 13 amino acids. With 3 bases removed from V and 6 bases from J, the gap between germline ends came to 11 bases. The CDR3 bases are TGTGCCAGTAGTATGTCGGGGCGAAATGGCTACACCTTC. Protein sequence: CASSMSGRNGYTF.

The CDR3 spells CASSRKLAGGPADEQFF. The CDR3 bases are TGTGCCAGCAGCAGGAAACTAGCGGGAGGGCCGGCCGATGAGCAGTTCTTC. V is TRBV11-2 and J is TRBJ2-1, with 13 bases identical to TRBD2. The germline CDR1 and CDR2 sequences are SGHAT and FQNNGV. This CDR3 spans 17 amino acids. With V trimmed by 5 bases and J by 8 bases, 12 bases remained unmatched.

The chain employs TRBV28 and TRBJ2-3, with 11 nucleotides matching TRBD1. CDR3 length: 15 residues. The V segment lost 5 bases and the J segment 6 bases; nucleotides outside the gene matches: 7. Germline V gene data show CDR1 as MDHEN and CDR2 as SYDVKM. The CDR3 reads CASSTRTGGMDTQYF. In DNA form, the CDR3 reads TGTGCCAGCAGTACGAGGACAGGGGGCATGGATACGCAGTATTTT.

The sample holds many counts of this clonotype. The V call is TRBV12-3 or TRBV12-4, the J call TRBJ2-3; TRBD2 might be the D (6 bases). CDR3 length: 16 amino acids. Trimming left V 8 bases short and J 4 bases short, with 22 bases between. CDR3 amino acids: CASSRWLAKGADTQYF. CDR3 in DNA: TGTGCCAGCTCCCGGTGGCTAGCGAAAGGGGCAGATACGCAGTATTTT.

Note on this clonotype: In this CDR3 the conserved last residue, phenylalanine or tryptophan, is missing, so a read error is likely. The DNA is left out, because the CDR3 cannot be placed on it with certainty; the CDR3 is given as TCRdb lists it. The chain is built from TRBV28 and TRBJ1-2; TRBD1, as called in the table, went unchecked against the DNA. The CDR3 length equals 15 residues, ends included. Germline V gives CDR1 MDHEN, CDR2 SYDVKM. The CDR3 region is CASSLVGQGYYGYTI.

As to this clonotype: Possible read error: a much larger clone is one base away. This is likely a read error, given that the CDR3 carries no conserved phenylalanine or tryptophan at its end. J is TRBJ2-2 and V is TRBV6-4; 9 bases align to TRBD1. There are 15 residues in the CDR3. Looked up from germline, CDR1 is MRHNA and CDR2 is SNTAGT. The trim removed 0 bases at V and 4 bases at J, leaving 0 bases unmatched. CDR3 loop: CASSDSTGGTGELFL. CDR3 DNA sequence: TGTGCCAGCAGTGACTCGACAGGGGGCACCGGGGAGCTGTTTTTA.

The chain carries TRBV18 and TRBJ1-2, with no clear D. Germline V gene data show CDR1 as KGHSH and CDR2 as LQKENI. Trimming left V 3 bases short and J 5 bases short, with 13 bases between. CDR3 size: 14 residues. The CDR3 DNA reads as TGTGCCAGCTCACCGGTGAGACTTCAGTATGGCTACACCTTC. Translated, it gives CASSPVRLQYGYTF.

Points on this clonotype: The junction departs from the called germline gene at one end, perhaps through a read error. In nucleotides, the CDR3 is TGCAACGTTGAGTGTGCCCCCCGCCAGCCCCAGCATTTT. Its protein product is CNVECAPRQPQHF. This chain links TRBV29-1 with TRBJ1-5, with D unresolved. This CDR3 is 13 amino acids long. CDR1 and CDR2 (germline): SQVTM, ANQGSEA.

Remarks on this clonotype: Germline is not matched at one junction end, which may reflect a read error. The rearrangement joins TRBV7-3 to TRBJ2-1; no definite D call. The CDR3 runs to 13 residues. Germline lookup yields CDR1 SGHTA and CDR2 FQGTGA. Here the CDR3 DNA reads TGTGCCAGCACATTCGGAAAATACAATGAGCAGTTTTTC. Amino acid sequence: CASTFGKYNEQFF.

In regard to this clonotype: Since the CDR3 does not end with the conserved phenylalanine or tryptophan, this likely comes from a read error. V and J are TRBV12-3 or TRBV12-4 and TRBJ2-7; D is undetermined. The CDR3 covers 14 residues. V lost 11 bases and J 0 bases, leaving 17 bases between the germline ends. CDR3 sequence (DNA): TGTGCCTGCACCAGCGATGCCGGCTCCTACGAGCAGTACTCC. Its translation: CACTSDAGSYEQYS.

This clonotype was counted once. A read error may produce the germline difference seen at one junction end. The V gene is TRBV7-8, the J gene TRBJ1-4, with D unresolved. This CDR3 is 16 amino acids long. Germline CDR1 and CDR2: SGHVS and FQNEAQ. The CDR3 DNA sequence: TGTGCCAGCAGCTTAGGGGCCCGGCCGCGTAATGGAAAACTGTTTTTT. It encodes CASSLGARPRNGKLFF.

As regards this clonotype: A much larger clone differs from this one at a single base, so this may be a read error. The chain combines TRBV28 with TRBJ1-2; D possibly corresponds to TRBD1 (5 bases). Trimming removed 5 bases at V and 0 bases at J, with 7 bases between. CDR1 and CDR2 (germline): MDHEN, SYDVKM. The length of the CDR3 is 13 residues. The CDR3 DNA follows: TGTGCCAGCAGTAGAGGGGCTAACTATGGCTACACCTTC. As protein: CASSRGANYGYTF.

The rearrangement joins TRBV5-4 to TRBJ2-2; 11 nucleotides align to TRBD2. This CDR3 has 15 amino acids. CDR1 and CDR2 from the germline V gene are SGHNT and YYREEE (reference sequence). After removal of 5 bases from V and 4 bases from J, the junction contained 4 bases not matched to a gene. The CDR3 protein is CASSRLAGSTGELFF. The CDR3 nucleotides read TGTGCCAGCAGTCGACTAGCGGGGAGCACCGGGGAGCTGTTTTTT. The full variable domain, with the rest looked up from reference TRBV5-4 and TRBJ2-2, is ETGVTQSPTHLIKTRGQQVTLRCSSQSGHNTVSWYQQALGQGPQFIFQYYREEENGRGNFPPRFSGLQFPNYSSELNVNALELDDSALYLCASSRLAGSTGELFFGEGSRLTVL.

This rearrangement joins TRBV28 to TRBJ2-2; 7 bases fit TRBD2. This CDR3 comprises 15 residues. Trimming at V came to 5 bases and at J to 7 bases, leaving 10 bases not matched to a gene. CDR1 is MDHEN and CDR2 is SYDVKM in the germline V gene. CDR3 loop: CASSGGVGLVGELFF. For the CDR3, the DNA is TGTGCCAGCAGTGGGGGGGTTGGTCTCGTCGGGGAGCTGTTTTTT.